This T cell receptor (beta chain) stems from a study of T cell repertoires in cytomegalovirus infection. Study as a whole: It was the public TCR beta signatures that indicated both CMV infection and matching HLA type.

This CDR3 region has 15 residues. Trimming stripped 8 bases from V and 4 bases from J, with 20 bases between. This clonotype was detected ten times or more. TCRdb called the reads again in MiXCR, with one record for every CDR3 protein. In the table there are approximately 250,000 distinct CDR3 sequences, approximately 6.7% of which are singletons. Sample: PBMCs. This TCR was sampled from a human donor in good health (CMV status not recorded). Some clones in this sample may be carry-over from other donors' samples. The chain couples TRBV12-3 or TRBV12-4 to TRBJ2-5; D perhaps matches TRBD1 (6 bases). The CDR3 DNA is TGTGCCAGCTCCACAGGGCGGGCGATGAGAGAGACCCAGTACTTC. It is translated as CASSTGRAMRETQYF.